The 18 T cell receptor beta chains presented below share a single source sample, sequenced in a study of post-analysis software for immune sequencing data. Whole-study findings and limits: A handful of TRBV segments (TRBV5-6, TRBV5-1 and TRBV20-1 among them) occurred more frequently in patients than in controls.

No antigen has been assigned to these receptors. cDNA libraries for TCR beta contained unique molecular identifiers. TCRdb re-called the PCR reads through MiXCR, storing one row per CDR3 protein. The sample has about 400,000 distinct CDR3 sequences, about a third seen once. The sequenced sample was blood. The receptors come from a girl aged 5-17 years with multiple sclerosis.

The J gene is TRBJ2-3, the V gene TRBV6-1, with D unclear. CDR3 size: 13 residues. Germline loops: CDR1 MNHNS, CDR2 SASEGT. Trimming stripped 2 bases from V and 5 bases from J, with 8 bases between. The CDR3 coding sequence is TGTGCCAGCAGTGAAAGAAGCGTAGATACGCAGTATTTT. Translating it yields CASSERSVDTQYF.

V is TRBV20-1 and J is TRBJ2-1, with 7 bases aligning to TRBD2. V gave up 0 bases and J gave up 0 bases; unmatched junction bases: 14. Germline lookup yields CDR1 DFQATT and CDR2 SNEGSKA (reference sequence). The CDR3 consists of 19 residues. DNA for the CDR3: TGCAGTGCTAGAGATGTAGGACTAGAGGGGTCGAGCTCCTACAATGAGCAGTTCTTC. Protein: CSARDVGLEGSSSYNEQFF.

This clonotype was detected only a few times. The gene calls are TRBV7-9 and TRBJ2-5, with unresolved D. With 1 base removed from V and 5 bases from J, the gap between germline ends came to 8 bases. This CDR3 region has 13 residues. Germline CDR1 and CDR2: SEHNR and FQNEAQ (reference sequence). The DNA for the CDR3 is TGTGCCAGCAGCTTAGAGTCGGAGGAGACCCAGTACTTC. Its protein product is CASSLESEETQYF.

V gene TRBV4-1 combines with J gene TRBJ2-3, with 8 bases matching TRBD2. Looked up from germline, CDR1 is MGHRA and CDR2 is YSYEKL. The CDR3 is 16 amino acids. The V segment lost 5 bases and the J segment 5 bases; nucleotides outside the gene matches: 12. The CDR3 DNA sequence: TGCGCCAGCAGCAGAACAGCGGGGGCGGTGGGAGATACGCAGTATTTT. Translated: CASSRTAGAVGDTQYF.

This clonotype was observed many times. The chain links TRBV5-1 to TRBJ2-1, with TRBD2 matching 9 bases. Germline V CDR1 and CDR2: SGHRS, YFSETQ. J lost 6 bases, V lost 4 bases, and 8 bases had no gene match. CDR3 length: 15 amino acids. The CDR3 sequence: CASSAWSSGGNEQFF. CDR3 DNA sequence: TGCGCCAGCAGCGCTTGGAGTAGCGGGGGCAATGAGCAGTTCTTC.

The table lists this clonotype with a few counts. The chain carries TRBV12-3 or TRBV12-4 and TRBJ2-5, with D possibly matching TRBD2 (7 bases). V was clipped by 0 bases and J by 5 bases, with 13 bases between them. CDR3 length: 15 residues. DNA for the CDR3: TGTGCCAGCAGTTTAGCTGGGGGGGGCGTGGAGACCCAGTACTTC. Amino acids: CASSLAGGGVETQYF.

V is TRBV4-1 and J is TRBJ1-2; D not certain. Looked up from germline, CDR1 is MGHRA and CDR2 is YSYEKL. Between the trimmed V and J ends, which lost 0 bases and 4 bases, there was a span of 12 bases. The CDR3 extends over 15 amino acids. The chain's CDR3 is CASSQEAGKGYGYTF. For the CDR3, the DNA is TGCGCCAGCAGCCAAGAGGCTGGGAAGGGCTATGGCTACACCTTC.

The chain employs TRBV12-3 or TRBV12-4 and TRBJ2-3; D is possibly TRBD1 (6 bases). V was trimmed by 2 bases and J by 10 bases, leaving 13 bases between them. The CDR3 is 13 amino acids. For the CDR3, the DNA is TGTGCCAGCAGTTTAATCGAACAGGGCGCGCAGTATTTT. Encoded protein: CASSLIEQGAQYF.

The chain recombines TRBV29-1 with TRBJ2-7, with TRBD2 as a possible D gene (5 bases). Deletions cut 7 bases from V and 0 bases from J, with 10 bases between. This CDR3 is 12 amino acids long. CDR1 is SQVTM and CDR2 is ANQGSEA in the germline V gene. The CDR3 region is CSATTNSYEQYF. CDR3 DNA: TGCAGCGCGACTACAAACTCCTACGAGCAGTACTTC.

This clonotype was counted at least ten times. V is TRBV4-1 and J is TRBJ2-1; 8 nucleotides agree with TRBD1. This CDR3 contains 17 residues. Germline V gene lookup returns CDR1 MGHRA and CDR2 YSYEKL. Trimming cost V 1 base and J 2 bases; bases outside gene matches: 7. The CDR3 here is CASSQGPMGQAYNEQFF. CDR3 nucleotides: TGCGCCAGCAGCCAAGGTCCGATGGGACAGGCCTACAATGAGCAGTTCTTC.

Concerning this clonotype itself: One end of the junction varies from germline; a read error may be responsible. The chain is built from TRBV5-1 and TRBJ1-1, with D possibly being TRBD1 (6 bases). Germline V gene sequence: CDR1 SGHRS, CDR2 YFSETQ. This CDR3 region has 17 residues. The CDR3 is CAGSLEGDVEANTEAFF. Here the CDR3 DNA reads TGCGCCGGCAGCTTGGAGGGGGATGTCGAGGCAAACACTGAAGCTTTCTTT.

The table lists this clonotype with a few counts. The chain combines TRBV20-1 with TRBJ1-6, with 10 bases lining up with TRBD1. The CDR3 extends over 13 amino acids. Germline CDR1 reads DFQATT; CDR2 reads SNEGSKA (reference sequence). J gave up 10 bases and V 6 bases, and 6 bases lay outside the gene matches. The CDR3, as DNA: TGCAGTGCACGACAGGGGGCGAGATCACCCCTCCACTTT. It is translated as CSARQGARSPLHF.

The rearrangement uses TRBV3-1 and TRBJ2-5; D might be TRBD2 (5 bases). Germline V gene sequence: CDR1 LGHDT, CDR2 YNNKEL (reference sequence). The CDR3 is made up of 13 amino acids. Trimming removed 5 bases from V and 11 bases from J, with 18 bases in between. CDR3 residues: CASSLVVGREQYF. In DNA, the CDR3 is TGTGCCAGCAGCTTAGTCGTGGGGAGAGAGCAGTACTTC.

This clonotype was seen a handful of times. The rearrangement joins TRBV4-3 to TRBJ2-5; D remains ambiguous. The germline CDR1 and CDR2 sequences are LGHNA and YSLEER. The CDR3 runs to 15 residues. Trimming pared 0 bases from V and 5 bases from J, leaving 13 bases between. CDR3 amino acids: CASSQDNKIGETQYF. The CDR3 region has the DNA TGCGCCAGCAGCCAAGATAATAAAATTGGGGAGACCCAGTACTTC.

J is TRBJ1-5 and V is TRBV19, with D tentatively TRBD1 (6 bases). Germline CDR1 reads LNHDA; CDR2 reads SQIVND (reference sequence). Trimming stripped 3 bases from V and 3 bases from J, with 9 bases between. CDR3 length: 14 residues. CDR3 nucleotide sequence: TGTGCCAGTAGTATTTGGGGGGCCAATCAGCCCCAGCATTTT. This encodes CASSIWGANQPQHF. Variable domain in full (rest from reference TRBV19 and TRBJ1-5): DGGITQSPKYLFRKEGQNVTLSCEQNLNHDAMYWYRQDPGQGLRLIYYSQIVNDFQKGDIAEGYSVSREKKESFPLTVTSAQKNPTAFYLCASSIWGANQPQHFGDGTRLSIL.

This clonotype was detected only a few times. This chain uses TRBV28 with TRBJ2-6, with D tentatively TRBD2 (6 bases). There are 15 residues in the CDR3. CDR1 and CDR2 (germline): MDHEN, SYDVKM. V shed 5 bases and J shed 3 bases, with 11 bases lying between them. The CDR3 nucleotides are TGTGCCAGCAGTGTGATGGGGGGTGGGGCCAACGTCCTGACTTTC. As protein: CASSVMGGGANVLTF.

The chain couples TRBV10-2 to TRBJ2-7, with 10 bases matching TRBD2. The CDR3 is 15 residues long. Germline V lookup: CDR1 WSHSY, CDR2 SAAADI. The trim removed 9 bases at V and 3 bases at J, leaving 11 bases unmatched. The CDR3 loop reads CASLPGTSVFYEQYF. The DNA of the CDR3 is TGCGCCAGTTTGCCCGGGACTAGCGTCTTCTACGAGCAGTACTTC.

This rearrangement joins TRBV5-1 to TRBJ2-3; D is perhaps TRBD1 (5 bases). The CDR3 totals 16 residues. CDR1 and CDR2 from the germline V gene are SGHRS and YFSETQ. The V and J ends lost 0 bases and 2 bases respectively, with 13 bases between them. As DNA, the CDR3 is TGCGCCAGCAGCTTGGAGGGGTCAGACTTCACAGATACGCAGTATTTT. Amino acid sequence: CASSLEGSDFTDTQYF.